This paragraph reports one TCR beta chain. Other DNA sequences within the sample encode an identical CDR3. The sample is drawn from a study of blood T cell repertoires in COVID-19. The CDR3 covers 15 residues. Per germline, CDR1 SGHNT and CDR2 YYREEE (reference sequence). V dropped 3 bases and J dropped 1; count of bases not matched to a gene: 4. Participant-given clinical history determined each cohort assignment. Individuals in the exposed group had encountered a COVID-19 case within 2 weeks preceding study entry. Authors' data handling: By means of reference gene primer amplification, nucleated cell counts were estimated. The protocol was immunoSEQ multiplex PCR, while the TCRdb copy is restricted to in-frame clones and leaves out a portion. V, J and clone size were drawn from that table, and D and trimming were deduced from the DNA. The data hold a few hundred thousand clones, with approximately 86% observed a single time.

This clonotype was sampled from a woman aged 30 to 39 who had been exposed to COVID-19. The chain links TRBV5-4 to TRBJ2-4, with 7 nucleotides matching TRBD2. Sample: PBMCs or T cells enriched from blood (not recorded which). CDR3 in amino acids: CASSSSGVAKNIQYF. CDR3 nucleotides: TGTGCCAGCAGCTCCAGCGGGGTTGCCAAAAACATTCAGTACTTC.